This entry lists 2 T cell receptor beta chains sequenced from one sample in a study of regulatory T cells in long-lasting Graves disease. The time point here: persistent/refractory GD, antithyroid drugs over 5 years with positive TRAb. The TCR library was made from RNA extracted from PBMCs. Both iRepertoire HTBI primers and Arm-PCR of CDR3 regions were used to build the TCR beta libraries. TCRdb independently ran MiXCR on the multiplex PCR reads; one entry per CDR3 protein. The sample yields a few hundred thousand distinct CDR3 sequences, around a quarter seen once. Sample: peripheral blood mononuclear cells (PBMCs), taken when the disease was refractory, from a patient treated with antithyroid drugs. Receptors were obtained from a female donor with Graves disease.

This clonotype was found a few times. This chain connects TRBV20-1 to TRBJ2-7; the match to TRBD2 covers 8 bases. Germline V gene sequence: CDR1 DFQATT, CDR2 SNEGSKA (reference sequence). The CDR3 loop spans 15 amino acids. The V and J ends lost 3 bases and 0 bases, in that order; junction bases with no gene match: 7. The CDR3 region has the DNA TGCAGTGCTAGCTTTCTAGCGGGCTCCTCCTACGAGCAGTACTTC. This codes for CSASFLAGSSYEQYF.

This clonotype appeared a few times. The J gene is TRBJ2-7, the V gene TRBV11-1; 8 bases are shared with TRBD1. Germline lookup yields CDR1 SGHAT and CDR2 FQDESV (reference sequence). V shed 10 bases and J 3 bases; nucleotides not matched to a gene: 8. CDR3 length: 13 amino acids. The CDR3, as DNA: TGTGCCAACAGGGGGAGCTTCAACTACGAGCAGTACTTC. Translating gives CANRGSFNYEQYF.